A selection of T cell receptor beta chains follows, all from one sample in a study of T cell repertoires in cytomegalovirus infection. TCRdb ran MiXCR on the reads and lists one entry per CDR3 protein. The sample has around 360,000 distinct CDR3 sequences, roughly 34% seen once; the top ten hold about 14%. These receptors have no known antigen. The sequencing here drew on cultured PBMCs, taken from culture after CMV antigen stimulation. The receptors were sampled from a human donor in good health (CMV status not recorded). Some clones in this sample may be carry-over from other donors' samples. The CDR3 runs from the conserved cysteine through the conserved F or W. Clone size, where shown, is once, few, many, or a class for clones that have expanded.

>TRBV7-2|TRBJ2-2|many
CASSLGYRAGGTGELFF
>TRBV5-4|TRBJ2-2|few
CASSLARTGVTGELFF
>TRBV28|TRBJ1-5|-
CASRRVTQPQHF
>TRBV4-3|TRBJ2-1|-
CASSQERNEQFF
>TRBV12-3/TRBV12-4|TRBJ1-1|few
CASNRDGFRVEAFF
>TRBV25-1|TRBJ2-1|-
CASTPTPPNEQFF
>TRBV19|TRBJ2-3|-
CASTQWDSGVDTQYF
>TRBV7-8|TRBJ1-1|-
CASSLMGQGVEAFF
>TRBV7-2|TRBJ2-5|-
CASSPSVQETQYF
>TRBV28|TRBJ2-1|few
CASTLLAGAGEQFF
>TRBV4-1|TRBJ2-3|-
CASSQTDLRAGGSDTQYF
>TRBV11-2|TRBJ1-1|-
CASSHRRLYGGTEAFF
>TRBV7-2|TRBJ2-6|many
CASSSPAGANVLTF
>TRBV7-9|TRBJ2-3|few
CASSELPGQGPDTQYF
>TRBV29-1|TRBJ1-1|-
CSVGTGDFVHGAFF
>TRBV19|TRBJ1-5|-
CASSPKGPYSNQPQHF
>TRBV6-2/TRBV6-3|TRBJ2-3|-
CASSEPFRQPDTQYF
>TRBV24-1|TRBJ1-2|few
CATSDPADINYGYTF
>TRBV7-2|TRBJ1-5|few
CASSPGQGVGQPQHF
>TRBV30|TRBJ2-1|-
CAWSGAGGLYNEQFF
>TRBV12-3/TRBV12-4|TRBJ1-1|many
CASSFDTIVNTEAFF
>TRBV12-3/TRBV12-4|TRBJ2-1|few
CASSLGRRWGEQFF
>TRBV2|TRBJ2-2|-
CASSEMSGSGELFF
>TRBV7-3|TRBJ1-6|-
CASSLRQDFNSPLHF
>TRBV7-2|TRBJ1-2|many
CASSSIWGGVNYGYTF
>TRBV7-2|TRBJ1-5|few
CASSLDRISNQPQHF
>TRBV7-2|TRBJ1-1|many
CASSYGQFLNTEAFF
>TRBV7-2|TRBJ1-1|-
CASSVGRGNTEAFF
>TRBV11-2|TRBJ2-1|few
CASSLAFGNEQFF
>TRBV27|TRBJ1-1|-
CASSLSRQGEAFF
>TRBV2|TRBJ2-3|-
CATKGMSDLTDTQYF
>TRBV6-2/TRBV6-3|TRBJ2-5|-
CASSSIRGLAGEPRETQYF
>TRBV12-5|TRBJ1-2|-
CASAREAGASYGYTF
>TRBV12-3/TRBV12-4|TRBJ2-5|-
CASSLLQLAETQYF
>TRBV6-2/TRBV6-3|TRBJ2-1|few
CASSPQGYNEQFF
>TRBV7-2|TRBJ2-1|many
CASSPLILGYNEQFF